The text below deals with one T cell receptor beta chain. The data were taken from a study of blood T cell repertoires in COVID-19. CDR1 is KGHDR and CDR2 is SFDVKD in the germline V gene. This CDR3 has 16 amino acids. V was shortened by 1 base and J by 0 bases, with 10 bases between the two germline ends. TCRdb keeps only in-frame clones here, not all; method: immunoSEQ multiplex PCR. The sample has about 220,000 clones, about 86% seen once. This chain joins TRBV24-1 and TRBJ2-3; D unresolved. This sequence originates from a woman aged 30 to 39 who had recovered from COVID-19. What was sequenced was peripheral blood. CDR3 nucleotides: TGTGCCACCAGTGATTTCGGAGCGCCCAGCACAGATACGCAGTATTTT. This translates into CATSDFGAPSTDTQYF.